This T cell receptor (beta chain) was captured by sequencing in a study of cytomegalovirus exposure and HLA in healthy donors. This clone came up a few times. Its antigen is not identified. Healthy individuals who donated bone marrow served as the donors. The PCR used 60 Vbeta and 13 Jbeta primers. Profiling relied on immunoSEQ multiplex PCR, and the TCRdb table lists in-frame clones only, not all of them. Of some 140,000 clones detected, 64% appear once; the ten largest clones hold 2% to 3%. Study-wide findings and caveats: Confirmation was obtained in vitro that three CMV-associated chains are specific for CMV antigens. Reports described diagnosis of cytomegalovirus status by the classifier as highly specific and sensitive. Investigators reported 150 to 200 TCR beta chains as tied to cytomegalovirus.

Trimming took 4 bases from V and 5 from J; bases not matched to a gene: 6. Germline CDR1 and CDR2: SGHRS and YFSETQ. CDR3 length: 15 residues. This clonotype was sampled from a woman aged 35 to 49 in good health and CMV-seronegative. The chain has TRBV5-1 and TRBJ2-3; TRBD2 agrees at 11 bases. Sequenced material: PBMCs. In nucleotides, the CDR3 is TGCGCCAGCAGCCGTAGCGGGGGGGCTAGAGATACGCAGTATTTT. Its protein is CASSRSGGARDTQYF.